The entry below gives a single TCR beta chain sequence along with its context. No antigen is known for it. The data were obtained in a study of blood T cells in healthy people across ages. Study observations and caveats: TCR beta diversity was tightly associated with the proportion of naive T cells. What prevented conclusive comparison of naive and antigen-experienced cells was that PBMCs were unsorted.

Peripheral blood was drawn, approximately 9.7 milliliters per donor. Primed by a sample-barcoded 5' primer and a J-beta primer mix, a second PCR proceeded for about 6 to 11 cycles. A single record per CDR3 protein comes from TCRdb applying MiXCR to the 5' RACE reads. The sample lists 750,000 to 1,000,000 distinct CDR3 sequences, approximately 32% occurring once. This CDR3 spans 16 amino acids. V was clipped by 2 bases and J by 4 bases; unmatched bases: 5. Germline lookup yields CDR1 MGHRA and CDR2 YSYEKL. This sample was also put to use in a study of T cells of mothers and their children. This second study says: About 3.1 million TCR beta reads per child versus over 9 million per mother.

This receptor was taken from a woman aged 40 to 50 in good health. The specimen sequenced was blood. This chain joins TRBV4-1 and TRBJ2-1; 10 nucleotides line up with TRBD2. The CDR3 reads CASSQLQLAGYNEQFF. The CDR3 coding sequence is TGCGCCAGCAGCCAATTACAACTAGCGGGATACAATGAGCAGTTCTTC.